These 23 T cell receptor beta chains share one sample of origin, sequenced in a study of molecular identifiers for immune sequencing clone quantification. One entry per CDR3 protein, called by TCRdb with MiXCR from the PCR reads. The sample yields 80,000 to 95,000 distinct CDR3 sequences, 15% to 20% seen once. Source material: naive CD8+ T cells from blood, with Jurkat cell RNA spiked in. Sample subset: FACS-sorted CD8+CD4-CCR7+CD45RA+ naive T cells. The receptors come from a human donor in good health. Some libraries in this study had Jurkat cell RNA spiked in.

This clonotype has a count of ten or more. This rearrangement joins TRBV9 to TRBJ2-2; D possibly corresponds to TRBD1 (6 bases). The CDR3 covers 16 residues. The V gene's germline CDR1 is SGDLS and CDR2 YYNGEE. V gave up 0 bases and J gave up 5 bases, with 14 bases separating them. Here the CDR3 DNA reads TGTGCCAGCAGCGTAGAGCCGCAGGGGTCTACCGGGGAGCTGTTTTTT. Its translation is CASSVEPQGSTGELFF.

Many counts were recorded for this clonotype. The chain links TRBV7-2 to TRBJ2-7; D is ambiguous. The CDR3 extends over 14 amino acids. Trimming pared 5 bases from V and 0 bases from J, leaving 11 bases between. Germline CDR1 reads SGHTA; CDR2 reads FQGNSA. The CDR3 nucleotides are TGTGCCAGCAGCCGCCTCGGTAACTCCTACGAGCAGTACTTC. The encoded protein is CASSRLGNSYEQYF.

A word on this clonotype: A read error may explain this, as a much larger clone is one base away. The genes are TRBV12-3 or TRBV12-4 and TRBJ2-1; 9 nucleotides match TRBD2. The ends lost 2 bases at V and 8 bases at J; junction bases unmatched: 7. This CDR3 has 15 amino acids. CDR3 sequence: CASSLRGGAGDEQFF. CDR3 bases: TGTGCCAGCAGTTTACGCGGGGGGGCGGGGGATGAGCAGTTCTTC.

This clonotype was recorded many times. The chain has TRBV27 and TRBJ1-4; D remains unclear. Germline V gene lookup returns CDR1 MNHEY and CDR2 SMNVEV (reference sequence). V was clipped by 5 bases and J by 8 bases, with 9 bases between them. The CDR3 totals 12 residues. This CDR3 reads CASSLIGEKLFF. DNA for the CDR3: TGTGCCAGCAGTCTTATTGGGGAAAAACTGTTTTTT.

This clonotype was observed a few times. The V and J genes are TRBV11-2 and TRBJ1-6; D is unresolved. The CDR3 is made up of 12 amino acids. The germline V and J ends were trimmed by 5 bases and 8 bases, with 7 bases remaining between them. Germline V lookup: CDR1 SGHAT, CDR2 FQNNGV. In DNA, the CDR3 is TGTGCCAGCAGCCTCTGGGATTCACCCCTCCACTTT. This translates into CASSLWDSPLHF.

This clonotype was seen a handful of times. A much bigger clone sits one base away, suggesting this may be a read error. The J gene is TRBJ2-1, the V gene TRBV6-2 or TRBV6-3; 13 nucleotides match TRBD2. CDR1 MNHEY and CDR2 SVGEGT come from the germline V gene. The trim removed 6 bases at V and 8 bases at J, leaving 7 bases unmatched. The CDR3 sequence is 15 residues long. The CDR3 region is CASSPFTSGGDEQFF. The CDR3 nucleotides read TGTGCCAGCAGCCCCTTCACTAGCGGGGGGGATGAGCAGTTCTTC.

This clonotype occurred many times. CDR3 protein: CASSPFGGADTQYF. The CDR3 bases are TGTGCCAGCAGCCCGTTTGGTGGTGCAGATACGCAGTATTTT. This sequence joins TRBV7-9 and TRBJ2-3; D gene unclear. Trimming removed 5 bases at V and 4 bases at J, with 13 bases between. Germline V gives CDR1 SEHNR, CDR2 FQNEAQ (reference sequence). This CDR3 is built from 14 residues.

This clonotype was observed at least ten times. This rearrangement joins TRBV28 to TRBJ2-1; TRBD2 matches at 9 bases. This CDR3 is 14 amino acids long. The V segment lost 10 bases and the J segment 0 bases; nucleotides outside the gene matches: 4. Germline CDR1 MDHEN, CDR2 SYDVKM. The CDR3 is CATRREGSYNEQFF. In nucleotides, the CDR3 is TGTGCCACCAGGCGGGAGGGCTCCTACAATGAGCAGTTCTTC.

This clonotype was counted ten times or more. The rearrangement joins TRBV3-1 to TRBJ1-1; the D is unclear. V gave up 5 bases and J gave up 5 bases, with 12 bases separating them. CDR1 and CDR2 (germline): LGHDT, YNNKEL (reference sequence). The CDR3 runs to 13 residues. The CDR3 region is CASSDDRWTEAFF. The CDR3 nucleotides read TGTGCCAGCAGCGATGATCGTTGGACTGAAGCTTTCTTT.

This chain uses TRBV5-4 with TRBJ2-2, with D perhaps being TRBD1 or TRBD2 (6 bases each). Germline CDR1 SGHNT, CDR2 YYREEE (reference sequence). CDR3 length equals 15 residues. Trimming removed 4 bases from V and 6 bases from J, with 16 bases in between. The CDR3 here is CASSPTAGEAGELFF. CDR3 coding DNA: TGTGCCAGCAGCCCCACGGCAGGGGAGGCCGGGGAGCTGTTTTTT.

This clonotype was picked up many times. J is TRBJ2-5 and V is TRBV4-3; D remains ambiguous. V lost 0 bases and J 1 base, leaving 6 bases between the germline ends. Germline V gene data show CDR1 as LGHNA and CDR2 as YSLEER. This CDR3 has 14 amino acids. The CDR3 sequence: CASSQDLVQETQYF. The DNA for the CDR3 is TGCGCCAGCAGCCAAGACCTTGTCCAAGAGACCCAGTACTTC.

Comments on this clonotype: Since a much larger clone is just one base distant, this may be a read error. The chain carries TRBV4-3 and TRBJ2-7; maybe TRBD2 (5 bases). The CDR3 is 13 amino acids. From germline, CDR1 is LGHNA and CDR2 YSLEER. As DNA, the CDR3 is TGCGCCAGCAGCCAATATGCTAGCTACGAGCAGCACTTC. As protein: CASSQYASYEQHF.

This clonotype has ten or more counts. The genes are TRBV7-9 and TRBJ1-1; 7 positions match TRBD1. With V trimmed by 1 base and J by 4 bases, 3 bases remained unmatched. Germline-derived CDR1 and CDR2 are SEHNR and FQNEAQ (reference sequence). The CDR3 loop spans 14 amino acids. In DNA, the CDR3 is TGTGCCAGCAGCTTAGACCGGGACAGCACTGAAGCTTTCTTT. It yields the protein CASSLDRDSTEAFF.

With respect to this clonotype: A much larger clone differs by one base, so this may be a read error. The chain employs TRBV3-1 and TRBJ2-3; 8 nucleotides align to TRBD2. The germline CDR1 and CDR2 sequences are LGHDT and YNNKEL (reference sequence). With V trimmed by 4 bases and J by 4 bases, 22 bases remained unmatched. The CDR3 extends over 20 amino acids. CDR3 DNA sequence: TGTGCCAGCAGCCCCTACCCGGGGGGGTCAGTCGAGAAATACGCAGATACGCAGTATTTT. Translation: CASSPYPGGSVEKYADTQYF.

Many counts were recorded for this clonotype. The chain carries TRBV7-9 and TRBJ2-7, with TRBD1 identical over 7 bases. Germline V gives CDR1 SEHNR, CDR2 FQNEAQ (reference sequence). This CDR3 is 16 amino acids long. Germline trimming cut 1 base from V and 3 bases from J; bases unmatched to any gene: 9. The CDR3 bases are TGTGCCAGCAGCTTAGGATTAGGACAGGCTGGCTACGAGCAGTACTTC. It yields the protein CASSLGLGQAGYEQYF. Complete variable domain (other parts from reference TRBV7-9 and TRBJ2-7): DTGVSQNPRHKITKRGQNVTFRCDPISEHNRLYWYRQTLGQGPEFLTYFQNEAQLEKSRLLSDRFSAERPKGSFSTLEIQRTEQGDSAMYLCASSLGLGQAGYEQYFGPGTRLTVT.

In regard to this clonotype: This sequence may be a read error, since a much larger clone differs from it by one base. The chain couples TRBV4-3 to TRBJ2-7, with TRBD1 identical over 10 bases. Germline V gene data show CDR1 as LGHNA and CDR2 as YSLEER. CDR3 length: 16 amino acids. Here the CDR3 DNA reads TGCGTCAGCAGCTTACGGACAGGGGGTAATACGTACGAGCAGTACTTC. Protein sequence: CVSSLRTGGNTYEQYF.

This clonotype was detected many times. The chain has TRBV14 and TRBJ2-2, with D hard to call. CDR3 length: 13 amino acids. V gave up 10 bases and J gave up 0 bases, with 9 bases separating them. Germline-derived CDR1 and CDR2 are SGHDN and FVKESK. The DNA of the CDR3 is TGTGCCACCAAAGAAACGAACACCGGGGAGCTGTTTTTT. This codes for CATKETNTGELFF.

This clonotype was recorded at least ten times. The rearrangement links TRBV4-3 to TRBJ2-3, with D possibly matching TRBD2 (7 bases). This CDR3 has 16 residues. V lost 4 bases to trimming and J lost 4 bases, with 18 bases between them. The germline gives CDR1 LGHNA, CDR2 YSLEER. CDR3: CASSPGVGGPSDTQYF. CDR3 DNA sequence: TGCGCCAGCAGCCCAGGTGTGGGGGGGCCATCAGATACGCAGTATTTT.

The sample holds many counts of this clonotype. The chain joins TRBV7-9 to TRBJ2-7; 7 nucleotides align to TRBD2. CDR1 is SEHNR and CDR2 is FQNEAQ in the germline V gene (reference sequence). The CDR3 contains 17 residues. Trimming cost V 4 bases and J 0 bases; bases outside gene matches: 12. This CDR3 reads CASSSTSAGISSYEQYF. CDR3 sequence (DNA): TGTGCCAGCAGCTCTACTAGCGCGGGTATCAGCTCCTACGAGCAGTACTTC.

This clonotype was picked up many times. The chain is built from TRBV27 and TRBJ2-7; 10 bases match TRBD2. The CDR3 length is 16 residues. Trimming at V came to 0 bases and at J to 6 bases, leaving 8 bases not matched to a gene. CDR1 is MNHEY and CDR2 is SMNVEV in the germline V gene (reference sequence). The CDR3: CASSLSILAGVGEQYF. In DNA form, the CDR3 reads TGTGCCAGCAGTTTATCGATTCTAGCGGGAGTTGGCGAGCAGTACTTC.

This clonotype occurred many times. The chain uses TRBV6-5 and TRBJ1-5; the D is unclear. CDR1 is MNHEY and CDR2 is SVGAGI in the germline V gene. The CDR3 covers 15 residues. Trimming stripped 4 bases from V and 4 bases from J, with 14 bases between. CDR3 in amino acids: CASSSVAGGNQPQHF. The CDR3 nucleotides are TGTGCCAGCAGTTCCGTCGCGGGAGGGAATCAGCCCCAGCATTTT.

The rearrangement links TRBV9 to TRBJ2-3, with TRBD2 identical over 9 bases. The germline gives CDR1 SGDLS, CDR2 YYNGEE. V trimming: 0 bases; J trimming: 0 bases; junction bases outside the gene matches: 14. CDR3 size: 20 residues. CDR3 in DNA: TGTGCCAGCAGCGTAGATCGGCGGGGGGGCGCCGGACCTAGCACAGATACGCAGTATTTT. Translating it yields CASSVDRRGGAGPSTDTQYF.

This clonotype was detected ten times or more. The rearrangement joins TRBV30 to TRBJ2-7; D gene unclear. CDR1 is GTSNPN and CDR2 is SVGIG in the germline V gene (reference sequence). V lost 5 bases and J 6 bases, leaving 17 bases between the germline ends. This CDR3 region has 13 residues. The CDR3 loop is CAWAPVWSGEQYF. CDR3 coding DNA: TGTGCCTGGGCTCCGGTTTGGTCGGGCGAGCAGTACTTC.